This T cell receptor (beta chain) came from a study of OX40 agonist ivuxolimab in advanced cancers. Study background: Hepatocellular carcinoma, melanoma, renal cell or head and neck cancer was diagnosed in the dose-escalation patients. Overall study findings and caveats: At doses 0.1 to 3.0 mg/kg, CD4+ and CD8+ clones expanded.

J gave up 5 bases and V 3 bases, and 9 bases lay outside the gene matches. The germline CDR1 and CDR2 sequences are KGHSH and LQKENI. The CDR3 loop spans 17 amino acids. For this clone: The antigen is unknown.

Exclusion of a patient followed from autoimmune disease history or systemic immunosuppression. Produced via immunoSEQ multiplex PCR; TCRdb's table is partial and in-frame only. The repertoire has about 98,000 clones, 90% to 95% of them found once; the top ten carry around 0.25%. The TCR comes from an adult with an advanced solid tumor such as melanoma, head and neck, liver or kidney cancer. The rearrangement joins TRBV18 to TRBJ2-1; TRBD2 aligns across 11 bases. The sequencing used CD4+ or CD8+ T cells sorted from blood, collected in a trial of the OX40 agonist ivuxolimab. CDR3 coding DNA: TGTGCCAGCTCACCCCTCCTAGCGGGGGGCGTGAACAATGAGCAGTTCTTC. This gives the protein CASSPLLAGGVNNEQFF. Supplemented by reference TRBV18 and TRBJ2-1, the full variable domain reads NAGVMQNPRHLVRRRGQEARLRCSPMKGHSHVYWYRQLPEEGLKFMVYLQKENIIDESGMPKERFSAEFPKEGPSILRIQQVVRGDSAAYFCASSPLLAGGVNNEQFFGPGTRLTVL.